This passage covers 6 T cell receptor beta chains from one sample sequenced in a study of blood T cell repertoires in COVID-19. Produced via immunoSEQ multiplex PCR; TCRdb's table is partial and in-frame only. The sample has hundreds of thousands of clones; roughly 86% are singletons. The sequencing input was PBMCs or T cells enriched from blood (not recorded which). The receptors were gathered from a woman in her 30s who had recovered from COVID-19.

The V call is TRBV12-3 or TRBV12-4, the J call TRBJ1-1; no clear D. The CDR3 loop spans 13 amino acids. Trimming stripped 2 bases from V and 3 bases from J, with 7 bases between. The CDR3: CASSLSGDTEAFF. The CDR3 nucleotides read TGTGCCAGCAGTTTATCGGGTGACACTGAAGCTTTCTTT.

This clone was seen once. The chain carries TRBV11-1 and TRBJ1-2, with a tentative D call TRBD1 (6 bases). CDR1 SGHAT and CDR2 FQDESV come from the germline V gene (reference sequence). V was shortened by 5 bases and J by 3 bases, with 7 bases between the two germline ends. This CDR3 region has 12 residues. CDR3 amino acids: CASSAGDYGYTF. The DNA for the CDR3 is TGTGCCAGCAGCGCAGGGGACTATGGCTACACCTTC.

This clone was found once. The rearrangement links TRBV7-2 to TRBJ2-3, with 9 bases matching TRBD2. The CDR3 runs to 16 residues. Losses at the gene ends were 6 bases for V and 3 bases for J; bases not matched to a gene: 10. The germline CDR1 and CDR2 sequences are SGHTA and FQGNSA. CDR3 coding DNA: TGTGCCAGCAGGATGAGAGCGGGAGGTATTACAGATACGCAGTATTTT. Protein: CASRMRAGGITDTQYF. Combining the CDR3 with reference TRBV7-2 and TRBJ2-3 gives the whole variable domain GAGVSQSPSNKVTEKGKDVELRCDPISGHTALYWYRQSLGQGLEFLIYFQGNSAPDKSGLPSDRFSAERTGGSVSTLTIQRTQQEDSAVYLCASRMRAGGITDTQYFGPGTRLTVL.

The J gene is TRBJ1-5, the V gene TRBV6-4; D ambiguous. The germline V gene encodes CDR1 MRHNA and CDR2 SNTAGT. V lost 1 base and J 2 bases, leaving 12 bases between the germline ends. The CDR3 length is 16 residues. The CDR3 is CASSDLVRLRNQPQHF. The DNA for the CDR3 is TGTGCCAGCAGTGACTTGGTGAGATTACGCAATCAGCCCCAGCATTTT.

This chain joins TRBV10-2 and TRBJ1-2; 7 nucleotides match TRBD1. The CDR3 length is 19 residues. CDR1 and CDR2 (germline): WSHSY, SAAADI. Germline trimming cut 6 bases from V and 4 bases from J; bases unmatched to any gene: 23. CDR3 region: CASSALNWGTVNPSYGYTF. The CDR3 DNA is TGCGCCAGCAGCGCCCTGAATTGGGGGACAGTTAACCCTTCCTATGGCTACACCTTC.

This clone was seen a single time. This chain links TRBV7-2 with TRBJ2-1; 7 nucleotides line up with TRBD1. The CDR3 consists of 15 residues. Germline lookup yields CDR1 SGHTA and CDR2 FQGNSA. V was pared by 5 bases and J by 0 bases, with 4 bases of the junction left unmatched. In DNA, the CDR3 is TGTGCCAGCAGCCTCCGGGACAGCTCCTACAATGAGCAGTTCTTC. This gives the protein CASSLRDSSYNEQFF.